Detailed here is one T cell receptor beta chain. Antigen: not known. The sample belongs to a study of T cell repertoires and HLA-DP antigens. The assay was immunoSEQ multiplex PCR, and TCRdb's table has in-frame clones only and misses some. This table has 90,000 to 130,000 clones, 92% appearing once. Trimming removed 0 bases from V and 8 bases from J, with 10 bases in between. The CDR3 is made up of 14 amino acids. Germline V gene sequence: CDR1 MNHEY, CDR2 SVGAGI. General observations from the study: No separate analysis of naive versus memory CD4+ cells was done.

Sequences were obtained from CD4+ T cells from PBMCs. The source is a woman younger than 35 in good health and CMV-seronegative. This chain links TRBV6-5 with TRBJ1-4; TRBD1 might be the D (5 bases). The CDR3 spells CASSYSLWGEKLFF. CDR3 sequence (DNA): TGTGCCAGCAGTTACTCCCTATGGGGGGAAAAACTGTTTTTT.